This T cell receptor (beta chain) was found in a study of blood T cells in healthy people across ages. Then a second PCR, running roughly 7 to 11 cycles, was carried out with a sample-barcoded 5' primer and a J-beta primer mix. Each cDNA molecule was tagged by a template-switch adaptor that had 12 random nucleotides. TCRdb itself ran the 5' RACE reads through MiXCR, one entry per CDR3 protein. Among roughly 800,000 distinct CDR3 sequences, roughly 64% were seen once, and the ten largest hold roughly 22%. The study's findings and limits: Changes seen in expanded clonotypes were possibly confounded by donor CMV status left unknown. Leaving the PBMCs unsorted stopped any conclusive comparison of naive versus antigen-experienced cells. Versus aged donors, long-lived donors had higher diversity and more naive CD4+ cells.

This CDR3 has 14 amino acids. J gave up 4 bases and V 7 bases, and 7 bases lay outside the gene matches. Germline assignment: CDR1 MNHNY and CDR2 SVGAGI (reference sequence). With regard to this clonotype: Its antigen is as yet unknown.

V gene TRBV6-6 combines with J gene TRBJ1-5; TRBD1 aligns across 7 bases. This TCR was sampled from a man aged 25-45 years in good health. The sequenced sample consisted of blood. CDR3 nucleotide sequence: TGTGCCAGCACCACAGGGACAGTAAATCAGCCCCAGCATTTT. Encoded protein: CASTTGTVNQPQHF.